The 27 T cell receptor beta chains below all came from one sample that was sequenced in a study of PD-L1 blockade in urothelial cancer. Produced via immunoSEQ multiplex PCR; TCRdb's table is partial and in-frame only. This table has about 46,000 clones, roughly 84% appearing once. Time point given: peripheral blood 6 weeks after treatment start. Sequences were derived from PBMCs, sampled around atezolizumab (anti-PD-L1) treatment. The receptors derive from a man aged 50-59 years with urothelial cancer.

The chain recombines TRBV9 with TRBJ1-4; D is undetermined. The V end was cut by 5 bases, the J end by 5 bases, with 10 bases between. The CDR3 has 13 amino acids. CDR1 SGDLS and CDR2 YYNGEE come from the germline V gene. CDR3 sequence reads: CASSSRLNEKLFF. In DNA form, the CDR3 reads TGTGCCAGCAGTTCCCGACTCAATGAAAAACTGTTTTTT.

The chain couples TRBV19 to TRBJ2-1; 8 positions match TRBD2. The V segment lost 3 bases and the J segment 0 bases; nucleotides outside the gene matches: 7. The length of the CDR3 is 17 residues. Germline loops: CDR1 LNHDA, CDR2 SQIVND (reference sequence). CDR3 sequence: CASSITSGGYSYNEQFF. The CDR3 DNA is TGTGCCAGTAGTATTACCAGCGGGGGTTACTCCTACAATGAGCAGTTCTTC.

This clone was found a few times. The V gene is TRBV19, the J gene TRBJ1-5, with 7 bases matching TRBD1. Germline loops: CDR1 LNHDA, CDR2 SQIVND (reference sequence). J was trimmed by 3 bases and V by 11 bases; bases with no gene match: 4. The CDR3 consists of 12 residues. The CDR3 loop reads CARTGFNQPQHF. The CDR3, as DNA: TGTGCCCGGACAGGCTTCAATCAGCCCCAGCATTTT.

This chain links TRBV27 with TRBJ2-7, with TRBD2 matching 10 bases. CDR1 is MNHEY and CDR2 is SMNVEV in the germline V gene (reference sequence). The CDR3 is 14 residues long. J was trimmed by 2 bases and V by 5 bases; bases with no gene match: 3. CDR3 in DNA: TGTGCCAGCAGTCCAGGGACTAGCGCCTACGAGCAGTACTTC. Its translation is CASSPGTSAYEQYF.

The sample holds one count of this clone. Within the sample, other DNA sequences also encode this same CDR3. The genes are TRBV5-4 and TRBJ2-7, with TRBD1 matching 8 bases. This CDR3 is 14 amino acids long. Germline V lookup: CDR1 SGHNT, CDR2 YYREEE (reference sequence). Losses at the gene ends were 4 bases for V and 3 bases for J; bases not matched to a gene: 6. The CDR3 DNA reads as TGTGCCAGCAGCCCTGGACAGGGCGGCTACGAGCAGTACTTC. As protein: CASSPGQGGYEQYF.

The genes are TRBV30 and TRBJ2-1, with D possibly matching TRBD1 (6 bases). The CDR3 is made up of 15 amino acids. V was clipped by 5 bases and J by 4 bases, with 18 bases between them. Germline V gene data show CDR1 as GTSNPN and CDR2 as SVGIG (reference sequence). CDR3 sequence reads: CAWSRLGAVYNEQFF. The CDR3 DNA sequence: TGTGCCTGGTCCCGTTTGGGGGCGGTATACAATGAGCAGTTCTTC. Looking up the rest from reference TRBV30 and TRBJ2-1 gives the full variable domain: SQTIHQWPATLVQPVGSPLSLECTVEGTSNPNLYWYRQAAGRGLQLLFYSVGIGQISSEVPQNLSASRPQDRQFILSSKKLLLSDSGFYLCAWSRLGAVYNEQFFGPGTRLTVL.

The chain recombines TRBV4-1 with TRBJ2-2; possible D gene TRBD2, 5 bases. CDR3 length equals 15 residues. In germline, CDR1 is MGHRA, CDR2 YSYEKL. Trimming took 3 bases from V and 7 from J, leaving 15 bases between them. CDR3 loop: CASSHSGYSDGELFF. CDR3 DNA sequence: TGCGCCAGCAGCCACAGCGGCTATTCGGACGGGGAGCTGTTTTTT.

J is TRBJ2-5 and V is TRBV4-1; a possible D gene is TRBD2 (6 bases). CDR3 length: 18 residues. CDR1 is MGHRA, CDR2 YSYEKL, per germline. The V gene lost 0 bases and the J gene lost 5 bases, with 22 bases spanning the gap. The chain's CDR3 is CASSQDSARGTQLETQYF. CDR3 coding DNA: TGCGCCAGCAGCCAAGATTCCGCCCGGGGGACCCAATTGGAGACCCAGTACTTC.

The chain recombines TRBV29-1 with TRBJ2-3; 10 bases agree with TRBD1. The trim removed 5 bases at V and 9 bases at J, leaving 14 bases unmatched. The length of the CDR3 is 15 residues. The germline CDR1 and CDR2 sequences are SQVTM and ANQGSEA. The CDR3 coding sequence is TGCAGCGTTCGAGGTGACAGGGGGCGAGTGGGAACGCAGTATTTT. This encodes CSVRGDRGRVGTQYF.

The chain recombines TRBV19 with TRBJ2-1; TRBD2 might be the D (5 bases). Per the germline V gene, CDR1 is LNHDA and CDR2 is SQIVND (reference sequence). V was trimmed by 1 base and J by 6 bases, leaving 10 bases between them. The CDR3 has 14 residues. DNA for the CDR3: TGTGCCAGTAGTATAGTACGGGGTCCCAATGAGCAGTTCTTC. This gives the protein CASSIVRGPNEQFF.

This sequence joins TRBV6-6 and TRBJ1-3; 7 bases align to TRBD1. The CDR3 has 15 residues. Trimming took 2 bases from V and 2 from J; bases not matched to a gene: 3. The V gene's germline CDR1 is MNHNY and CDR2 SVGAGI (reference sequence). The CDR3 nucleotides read TGTGCCAGCAGTTACCCGACAGGGACTGGAAACACCATATATTTT. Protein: CASSYPTGTGNTIYF.

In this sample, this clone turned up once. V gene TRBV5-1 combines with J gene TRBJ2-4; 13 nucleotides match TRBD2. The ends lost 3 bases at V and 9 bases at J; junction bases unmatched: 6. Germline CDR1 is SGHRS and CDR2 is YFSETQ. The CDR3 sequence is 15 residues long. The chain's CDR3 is CASSYRTSGGSIQYF. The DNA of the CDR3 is TGCGCCAGCAGCTACCGGACTAGCGGGGGAAGCATTCAGTACTTC.

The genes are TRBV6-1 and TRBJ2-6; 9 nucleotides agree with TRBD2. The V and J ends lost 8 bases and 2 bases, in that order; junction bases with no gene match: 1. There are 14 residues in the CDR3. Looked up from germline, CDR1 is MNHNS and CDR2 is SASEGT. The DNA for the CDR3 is TGTGCCAGCGCGGGAGGGCCTGGGGCCAACGTCCTGACTTTC. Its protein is CASAGGPGANVLTF.

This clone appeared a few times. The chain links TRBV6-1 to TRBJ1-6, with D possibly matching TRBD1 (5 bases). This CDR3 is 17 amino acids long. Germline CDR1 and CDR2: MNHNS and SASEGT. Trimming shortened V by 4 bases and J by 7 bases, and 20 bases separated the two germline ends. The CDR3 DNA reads TGTGCCAGCAGTGGGTCTTTATCTGGGGCGAGGAATTCACCCCTCCACTTT. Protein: CASSGSLSGARNSPLHF.

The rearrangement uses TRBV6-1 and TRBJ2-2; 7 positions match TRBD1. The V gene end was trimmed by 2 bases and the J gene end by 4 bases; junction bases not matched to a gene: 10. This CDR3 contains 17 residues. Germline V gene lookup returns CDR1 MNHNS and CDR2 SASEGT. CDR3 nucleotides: TGTGCCAGCAGTGAATTTATAGGGGGCCAAACCACCGGGGAGCTGTTTTTT. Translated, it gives CASSEFIGGQTTGELFF.

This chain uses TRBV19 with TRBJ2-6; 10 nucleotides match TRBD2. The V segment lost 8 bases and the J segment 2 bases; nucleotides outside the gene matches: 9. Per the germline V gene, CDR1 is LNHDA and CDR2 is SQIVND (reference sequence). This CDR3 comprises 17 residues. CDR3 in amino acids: CASGSGRARAGANVLTF. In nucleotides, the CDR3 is TGTGCCAGTGGAAGCGGGAGGGCCAGGGCTGGGGCCAACGTCCTGACTTTC.

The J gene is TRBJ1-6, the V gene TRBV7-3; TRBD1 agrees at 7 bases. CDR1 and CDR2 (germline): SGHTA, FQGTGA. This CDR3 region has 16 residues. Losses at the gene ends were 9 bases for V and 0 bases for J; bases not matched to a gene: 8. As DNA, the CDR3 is TGTGCCAGTAGACAGGGCGGCAGCTCCTATAATTCACCCCTCCACTTT. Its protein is CASRQGGSSYNSPLHF.

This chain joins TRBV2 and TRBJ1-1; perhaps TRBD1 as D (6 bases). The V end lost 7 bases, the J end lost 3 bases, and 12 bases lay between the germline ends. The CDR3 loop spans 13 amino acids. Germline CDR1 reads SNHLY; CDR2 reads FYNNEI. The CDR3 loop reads CASTRGGDTEAFF. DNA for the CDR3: TGTGCCAGCACCCGAGGGGGGGACACTGAAGCTTTCTTT.

CDR3 loop: CASRSNRGTYNEQFF. The CDR3 DNA sequence: TGTGCCAGCAGGTCAAACAGGGGGACCTACAATGAGCAGTTCTTC. The rearrangement uses TRBV27 and TRBJ2-1; the match to TRBD1 covers 8 bases. V lost 6 bases and J lost 2; bases outside the gene matches: 6. CDR1 is MNHEY, CDR2 SMNVEV, per germline (reference sequence). The CDR3 runs to 15 residues.

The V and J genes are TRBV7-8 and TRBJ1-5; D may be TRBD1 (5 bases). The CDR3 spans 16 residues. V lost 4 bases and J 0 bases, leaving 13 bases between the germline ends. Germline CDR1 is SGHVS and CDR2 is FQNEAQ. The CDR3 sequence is CASSSGEGRSNQPQHF. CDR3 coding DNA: TGTGCCAGCAGCTCGGGGGAGGGACGTAGCAATCAGCCCCAGCATTTT.

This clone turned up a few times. CDR3 in amino acids: CATSRDKVWDRDYGYTF. CDR3 sequence (DNA): TGTGCCACCAGCAGAGATAAGGTTTGGGACAGGGACTATGGCTACACCTTC. The rearrangement links TRBV15 to TRBJ1-2; TRBD1 matches 9 bases. CDR3 length equals 17 residues. Trimming removed 0 bases from V and 3 bases from J; junction bases left unmatched: 8. Germline CDR1 is LNHNV and CDR2 is YYDKDF (reference sequence).

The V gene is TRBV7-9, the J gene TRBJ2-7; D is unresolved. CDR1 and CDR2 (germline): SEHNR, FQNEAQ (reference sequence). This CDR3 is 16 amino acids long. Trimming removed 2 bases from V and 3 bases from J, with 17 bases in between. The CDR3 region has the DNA TGTGCCAGCAGCTTAAGTCGTGGCGGCCTGTACTACGAGCAGTACTTC. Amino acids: CASSLSRGGLYYEQYF.

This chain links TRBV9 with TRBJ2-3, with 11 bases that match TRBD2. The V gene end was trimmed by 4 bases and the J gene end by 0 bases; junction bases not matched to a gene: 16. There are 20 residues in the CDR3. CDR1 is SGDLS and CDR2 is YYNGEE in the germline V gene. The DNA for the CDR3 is TGTGCCAGCAGCCCACGGGCCGGACTAGCGGGTCGAGTGAGCACAGATACGCAGTATTTT. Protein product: CASSPRAGLAGRVSTDTQYF.

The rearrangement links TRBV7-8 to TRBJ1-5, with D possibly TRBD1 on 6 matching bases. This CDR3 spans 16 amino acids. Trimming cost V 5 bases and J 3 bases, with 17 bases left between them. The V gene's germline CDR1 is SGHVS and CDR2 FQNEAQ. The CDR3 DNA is TGTGCCAGCAGCCCCGAGGTCAGGGGACCCAATCAGCCCCAGCATTTT. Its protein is CASSPEVRGPNQPQHF. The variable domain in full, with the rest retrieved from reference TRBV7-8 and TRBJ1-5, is GAGVSQSPRYKVAKRGQDVALRCDPISGHVSLFWYQQALGQGPEFLTYFQNEAQLDKSGLPSDRFFAERPEGSVSTLKIQRTQQEDSAVYLCASSPEVRGPNQPQHFGDGTRLSIL.

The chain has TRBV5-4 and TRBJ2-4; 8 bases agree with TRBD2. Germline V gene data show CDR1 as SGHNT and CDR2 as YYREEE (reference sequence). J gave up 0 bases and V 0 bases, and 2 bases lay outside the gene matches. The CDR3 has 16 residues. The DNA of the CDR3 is TGTGCCAGCAGCTTGGCGGGGGGGCTAGCCAAAAACATTCAGTACTTC. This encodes CASSLAGGLAKNIQYF.

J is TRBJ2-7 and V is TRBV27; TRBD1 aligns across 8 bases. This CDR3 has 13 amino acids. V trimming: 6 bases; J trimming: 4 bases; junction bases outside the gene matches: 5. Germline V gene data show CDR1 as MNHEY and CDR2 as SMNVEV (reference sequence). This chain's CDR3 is CASSHGTGYEQYF. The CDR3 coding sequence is TGTGCCAGCAGCCACGGGACAGGTTACGAGCAGTACTTC.

CDR3 in amino acids: CASSPRGLSTEAFF. CDR3 DNA sequence: TGTGCCAGCAGCCCCAGGGGGCTCAGCACTGAAGCTTTCTTT. The chain joins TRBV7-3 to TRBJ1-1, with 8 positions matching TRBD1. Germline CDR1 and CDR2: SGHTA and FQGTGA. CDR3 length equals 14 residues. Losses at the gene ends were 5 bases for V and 4 bases for J; bases not matched to a gene: 6.